This T cell receptor (beta chain) came from a study of T cell responses to AZD1222 COVID-19 vaccine. Study as a whole: The analysis combined second doses at about 4 or about 12 weeks. General study findings and limits: Donors were mostly white British, more females; clonal diversity possibly underestimated. Reportedly, close to half of spike-specific TCRs are directed against unmutated variant regions. There were repertoire samples only from the period after the peak T cell response.

Repertoires were generated with immunoSEQ multiplex PCR, while TCRdb's copy carries only in-frame clones and drops some. The sample has around 140,000 clones, about 91% seen once. With regard to this clone: Its antigen is undetermined.

This receptor was identified in an adult in good health. This sample comprised peripheral blood, obtained on day 0 of AZD1222 vaccination.

Here the CDR3 DNA reads TGCGCCAGCAGCGTCTCCTCCGGGAACTACGAGCAGTACTTC. Its translation is CASSVSSGNYEQYF. V and J are TRBV5-1 and TRBJ2-7, with TRBD2 as a possible D gene (5 bases). The germline V gene encodes CDR1 SGHRS and CDR2 YFSETQ. This CDR3 has 14 residues. Trimming took off 4 bases at V and 3 bases at J, with 14 bases between the two ends. The full variable domain, completed using reference TRBV5-1 and TRBJ2-7, is KAGVTQTPRYLIKTRGQQVTLSCSPISGHRSVSWYQQTPGQGLQFLFEYFSETQRNKGNFPGRFSGRQFSNSRSEMNVSTLELGDSALYLCASSVSSGNYEQYFGPGTRLTVT.